This T cell receptor beta chain is drawn from a study of T cells after yellow fever vaccination. A single count supports this clonotype. Its target is unknown. The CDR3 totals 18 residues. Per the germline V gene, CDR1 is LGHNA and CDR2 is YNFKEQ. J lost 2 bases, V lost 1 base, and 12 bases had no gene match. A process of 5'RACE template switching, which added a universal primer site and UMIs, was used to make TCR cDNA. Each CDR3 protein is one row after TCRdb ran MiXCR on the 5' RACE reads. The sample yields around 600,000 distinct CDR3 sequences, 9% to 15% seen once. Study conclusions and caveats: Subsequent to the booster, the majority of primary-vaccination clones reappeared (96% CD4, about 90% CD8). Clonotypes appearing in both CD4 and CD8 compartments existed, and their share was small.

The rearrangement joins TRBV4-2 to TRBJ2-5; 8 nucleotides align to TRBD2. This TCR was recovered from a man under 40 who received the YFV17D yellow fever vaccine. Specimen: PBMCs, collected on the day of the yellow fever booster vaccination. Here the CDR3 DNA reads TGTGCCAGCAGCCAAGCGGATAGCGGGACACCTCTACAAGAGACCCAGTACTTC. Its translation is CASSQADSGTPLQETQYF.